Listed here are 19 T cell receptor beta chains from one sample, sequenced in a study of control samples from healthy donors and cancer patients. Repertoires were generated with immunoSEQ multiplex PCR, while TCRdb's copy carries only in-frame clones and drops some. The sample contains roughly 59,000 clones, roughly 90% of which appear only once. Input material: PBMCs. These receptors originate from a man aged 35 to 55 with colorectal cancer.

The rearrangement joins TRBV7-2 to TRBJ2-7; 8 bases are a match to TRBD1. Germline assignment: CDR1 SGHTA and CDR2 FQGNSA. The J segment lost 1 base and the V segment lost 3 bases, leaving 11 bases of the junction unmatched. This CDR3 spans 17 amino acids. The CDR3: CASSFTRRGTGSYEQYF. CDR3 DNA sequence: TGTGCCAGCAGCTTCACAAGGAGGGGGACAGGTTCCTACGAGCAGTACTTC.

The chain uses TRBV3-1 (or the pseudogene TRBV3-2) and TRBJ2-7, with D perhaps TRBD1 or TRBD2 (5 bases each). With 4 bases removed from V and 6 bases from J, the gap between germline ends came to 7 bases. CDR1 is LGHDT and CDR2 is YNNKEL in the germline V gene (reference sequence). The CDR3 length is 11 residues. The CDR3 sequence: CASSLGTEQYF. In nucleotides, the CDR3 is TGTGCCAGCAGCCTCGGGACCGAGCAGTACTTC.

In nucleotides, the CDR3 is TGCGCCAGCAGCTACAGGGCCGGGGGAACCTACGAGCAGTACTTC. Translated, it gives CASSYRAGGTYEQYF. The chain carries TRBV5-1 and TRBJ2-7; D may be TRBD1 or TRBD2 (6 bases each). Trimming removed 3 bases at V and 2 bases at J, with 15 bases between. The CDR3 extends over 15 amino acids. Germline V gives CDR1 SGHRS, CDR2 YFSETQ.

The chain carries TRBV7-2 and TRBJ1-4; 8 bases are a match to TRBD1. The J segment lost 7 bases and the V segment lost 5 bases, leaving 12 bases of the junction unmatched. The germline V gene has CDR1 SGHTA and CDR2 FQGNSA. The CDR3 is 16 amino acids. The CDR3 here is CASSPEAPGGGEKLFF. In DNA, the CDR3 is TGTGCCAGCAGCCCAGAAGCGCCAGGGGGCGGTGAAAAACTGTTTTTT.

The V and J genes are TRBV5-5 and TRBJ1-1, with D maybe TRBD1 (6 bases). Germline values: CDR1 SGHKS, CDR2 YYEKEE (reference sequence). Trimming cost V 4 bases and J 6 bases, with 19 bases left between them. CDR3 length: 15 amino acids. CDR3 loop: CASSPDSGITAEAFF. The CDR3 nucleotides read TGTGCCAGCAGCCCGGACAGTGGAATTACTGCTGAAGCTTTCTTT.

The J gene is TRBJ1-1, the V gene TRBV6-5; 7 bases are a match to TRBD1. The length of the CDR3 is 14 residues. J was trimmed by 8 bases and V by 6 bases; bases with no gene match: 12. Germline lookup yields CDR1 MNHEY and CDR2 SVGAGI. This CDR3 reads CASRTEGAAKEAFF. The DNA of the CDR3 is TGTGCCAGCAGAACCGAGGGGGCCGCAAAGGAAGCTTTCTTT.

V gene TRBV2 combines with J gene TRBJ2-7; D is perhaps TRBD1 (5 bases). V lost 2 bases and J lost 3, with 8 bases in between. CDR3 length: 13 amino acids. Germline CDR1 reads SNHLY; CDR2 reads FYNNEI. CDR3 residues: CASSEQGYYEQYF. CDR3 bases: TGTGCCAGCAGTGAACAGGGCTACTACGAGCAGTACTTC.

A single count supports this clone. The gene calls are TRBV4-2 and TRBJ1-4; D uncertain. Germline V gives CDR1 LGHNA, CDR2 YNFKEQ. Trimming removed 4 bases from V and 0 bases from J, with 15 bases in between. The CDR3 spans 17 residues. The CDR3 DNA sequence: TGTGCCAGCAGCCCCGGGTCCTTTATTGCAACTAATGAAAAACTGTTTTTT. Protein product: CASSPGSFIATNEKLFF.

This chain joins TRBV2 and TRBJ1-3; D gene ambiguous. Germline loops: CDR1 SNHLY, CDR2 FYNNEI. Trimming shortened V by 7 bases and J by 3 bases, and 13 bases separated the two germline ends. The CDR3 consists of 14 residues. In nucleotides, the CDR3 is TGTGCCAGCACCTTAACAGATAATGGAAACACCATATATTTT. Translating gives CASTLTDNGNTIYF.

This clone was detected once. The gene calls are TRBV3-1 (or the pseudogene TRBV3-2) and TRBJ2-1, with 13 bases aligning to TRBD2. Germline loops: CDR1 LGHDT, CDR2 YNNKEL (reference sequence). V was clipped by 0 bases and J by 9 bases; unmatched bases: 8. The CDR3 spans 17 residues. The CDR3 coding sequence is TGTGCCAGCAGCCAAGATTTAACTAGCGGGGGGGAAAGTGAGCAGTTCTTC. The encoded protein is CASSQDLTSGGESEQFF.

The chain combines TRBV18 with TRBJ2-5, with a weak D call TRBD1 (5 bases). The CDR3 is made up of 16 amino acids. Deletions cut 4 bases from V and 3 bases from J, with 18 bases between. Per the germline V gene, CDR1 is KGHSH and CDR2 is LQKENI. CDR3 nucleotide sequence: TGTGCCAGCTCACGACGACAGAATAAGGGGAAAGAGACCCAGTACTTC. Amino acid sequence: CASSRRQNKGKETQYF.

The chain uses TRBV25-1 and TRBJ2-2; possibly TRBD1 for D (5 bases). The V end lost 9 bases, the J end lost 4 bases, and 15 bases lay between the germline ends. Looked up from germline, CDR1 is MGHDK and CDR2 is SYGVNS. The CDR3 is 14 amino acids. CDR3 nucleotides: TGTGCCAGTGGGGCCCCGTTTTGCACCGGGGAGCTGTTTTTT. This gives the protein CASGAPFCTGELFF.

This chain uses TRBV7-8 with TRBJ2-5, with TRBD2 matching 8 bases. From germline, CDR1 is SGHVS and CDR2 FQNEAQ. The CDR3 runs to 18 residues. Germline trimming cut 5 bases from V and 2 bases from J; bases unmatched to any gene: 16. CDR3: CASSRRPGGPVGQETQYF. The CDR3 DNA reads TGTGCCAGCAGCCGAAGACCGGGGGGGCCCGTAGGTCAAGAGACCCAGTACTTC.

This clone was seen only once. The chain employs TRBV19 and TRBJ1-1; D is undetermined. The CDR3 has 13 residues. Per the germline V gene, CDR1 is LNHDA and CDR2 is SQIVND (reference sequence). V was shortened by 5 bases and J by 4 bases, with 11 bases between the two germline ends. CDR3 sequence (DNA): TGTGCCAGTAGTGCGTCTGCCGGCACTGAAGCTTTCTTT. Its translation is CASSASAGTEAFF.

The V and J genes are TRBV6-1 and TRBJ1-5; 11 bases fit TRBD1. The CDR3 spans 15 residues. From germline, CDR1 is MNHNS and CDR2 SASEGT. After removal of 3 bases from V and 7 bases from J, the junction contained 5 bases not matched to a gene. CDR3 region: CASSEWTGGIQPQHF. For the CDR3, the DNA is TGTGCCAGCAGTGAGTGGACAGGGGGCATCCAGCCCCAGCATTTT.

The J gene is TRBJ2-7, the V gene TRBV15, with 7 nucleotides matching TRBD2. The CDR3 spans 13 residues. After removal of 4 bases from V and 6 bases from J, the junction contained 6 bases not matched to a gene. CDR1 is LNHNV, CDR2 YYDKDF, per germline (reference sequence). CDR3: CATSIGGGTEQYF. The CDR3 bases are TGTGCCACCAGCATTGGGGGGGGGACCGAGCAGTACTTC.

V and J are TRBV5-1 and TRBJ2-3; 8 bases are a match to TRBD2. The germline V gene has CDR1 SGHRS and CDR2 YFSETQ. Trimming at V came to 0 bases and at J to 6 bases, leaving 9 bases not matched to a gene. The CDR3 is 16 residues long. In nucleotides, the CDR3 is TGCGCCAGCAGCTTGGGAGCGGGGGCCCCCACGGATACGCAGTATTTT. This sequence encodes CASSLGAGAPTDTQYF.

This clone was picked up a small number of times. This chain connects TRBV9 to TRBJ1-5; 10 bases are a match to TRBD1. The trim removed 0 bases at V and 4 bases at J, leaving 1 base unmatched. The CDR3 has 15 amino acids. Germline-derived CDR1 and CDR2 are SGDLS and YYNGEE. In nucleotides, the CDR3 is TGTGCCAGCAGCGTAGGGACAGGGGGGAATCAGCCCCAGCATTTT. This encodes CASSVGTGGNQPQHF.

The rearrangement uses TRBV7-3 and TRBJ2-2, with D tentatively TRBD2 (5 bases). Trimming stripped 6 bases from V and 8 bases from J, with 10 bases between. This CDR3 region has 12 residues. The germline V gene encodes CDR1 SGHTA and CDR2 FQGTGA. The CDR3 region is CASSHGVGELFF. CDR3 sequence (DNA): TGTGCCAGCAGTCACGGGGTTGGGGAGCTGTTTTTT.